Listed below are T cell receptor beta chains from one sample, sequenced in a study of blood T cell repertoires in COVID-19. Here immunoSEQ multiplex PCR was the method, and the copy in TCRdb shows in-frame clones only, minus some. Among roughly 100,000 clones listed, approximately 88% were seen once. The sequenced sample was peripheral blood. The receptors shown here come from a human donor in a cohort sampled during active COVID-19. Both conserved end residues are part of each CDR3. D genes are given only for firm matches. The size field is filled for only some rows; it gives once, few, many or a size class.

TRBV3-1/TRBV3-2	TRBD2	NA	TRBJ2-7	CASSQELAGPYEQYF	TGTGCCAGCAGCCAAGAACTAGCGGGACCCTACGAGCAGTACTTC
TRBV7-2	TRBD2	NA	TRBJ2-3	CASSVRGGRVDTQYF	TGTGCCAGCAGCGTTCGGGGGGGCCGAGTAGATACGCAGTATTTT
TRBV5-1	TRBD1	NA	TRBJ2-5	CASSLGYGDSVRTQYF	TGCGCCAGCAGCTTGGGATACGGGGACAGCGTACGGACCCAGTACTTC
TRBV11-2	NA	NA	TRBJ2-5	CASSFGFPQETQYF	TGTGCCAGCAGCTTCGGTTTCCCACAAGAGACCCAGTACTTC
TRBV28	TRBD1	NA	TRBJ2-6	CASSATFGTAGAGANVLTF	TGTGCCAGCAGTGCGACCTTCGGGACAGCTGGCGCTGGGGCCAACGTCCTGACTTTC
TRBV28	NA	NA	TRBJ2-1	CASSSLRSSYNEQFF	TGTGCCAGCAGTTCCCTCCGGAGCTCCTACAATGAGCAGTTCTTC
TRBV19	TRBD1	NA	TRBJ2-2	CAGGPGQGYPGELFF	TGTGCCGGAGGTCCCGGACAGGGGTATCCCGGGGAGCTGTTTTTT
TRBV18	TRBD1	NA	TRBJ2-7	CASSVTGGSYEQYF	TGTGCCAGCTCAGTAACAGGGGGGTCCTACGAGCAGTACTTC
TRBV11-3	TRBD2	NA	TRBJ2-3	CASSLGGGGANTQYF	TGTGCCAGCAGCTTAGGGGGCGGGGGGGCGAATACGCAGTATTTT
TRBV19	NA	NA	TRBJ1-2	CASSIEALPNYGYTF	TGTGCCAGTAGTATAGAAGCACTGCCAAACTATGGCTACACCTTC
TRBV19	NA	NA	TRBJ1-2	CASTEHTDGYTF	TGTGCCAGTACTGAACATACCGATGGCTACACCTTC
TRBV3-1/TRBV3-2	TRBD1	NA	TRBJ1-3	CASSQDWAGTGGSGNTIYF	TGTGCCAGCAGCCAAGATTGGGCGGGGACAGGGGGCTCTGGAAACACCATATATTTT
TRBV3-1/TRBV3-2	NA	NA	TRBJ1-3	CASSQGGGDTIYF	TGTGCCAGCAGCCAAGGTGGAGGTGACACCATATATTTT
TRBV29-1	TRBD1	NA	TRBJ2-7	CSVEDRGYEQYF	TGCAGCGTTGAAGACAGGGGGTACGAGCAGTACTTC
TRBV28	NA	NA	TRBJ2-7	CASSFLRGPPGEQYF	TGTGCCAGCAGTTTTCTCCGGGGTCCGCCCGGCGAGCAGTACTTC
TRBV5-1	NA	NA	TRBJ2-3	CASSLDTYTQYF	TGCGCCAGCAGCTTAGACACCTATACGCAGTATTTT
TRBV28	TRBD1	NA	TRBJ1-2	CASSTYYRGLRGYTF	TGTGCCAGCAGTACCTACTACAGGGGGCTGAGGGGCTACACCTTC
TRBV5-6	TRBD1	once	TRBJ1-6	CASSPSRDRGSPLHF	TGTGCCAGCAGCCCATCCCGGGACAGGGGGTCACCCCTCCACTTT
TRBV7-9	NA	NA	TRBJ2-7	CASSSGRGPYEQYF	TGTGCCAGCAGCTCCGGCAGGGGACCCTACGAGCAGTACTTC
TRBV5-1	TRBD2	NA	TRBJ2-7	CASSLDAGGIYEQYF	TGCGCCAGCAGCTTGGACGCGGGGGGAATCTACGAGCAGTACTTC
TRBV30	NA	many	TRBJ1-5	CAWSVGRGDYQPQHF	TGTGCCTGGAGTGTTGGGAGAGGGGACTATCAGCCCCAGCATTTT
TRBV12-3/TRBV12-4	TRBD1	NA	TRBJ2-7	CASRRTGVHEQYF	TGTGCCAGCAGGAGGACAGGGGTCCACGAGCAGTACTTC
TRBV19	NA	NA	TRBJ2-1	CASRPTGLEQFF	TGTGCCAGTAGACCGACTGGACTTGAGCAGTTCTTC
TRBV19	NA	once	TRBJ1-5	CASSPQAGPQHF	TGTGCCAGTAGTCCACAGGCCGGGCCCCAGCATTTT
TRBV2	TRBD1	NA	TRBJ1-1	CASRTTGARVRAFF	TGTGCCAGCAGAACGACAGGGGCTCGGGTTCGTGCTTTCTTT
TRBV18	NA	NA	TRBJ1-2	CASSADLRAWGYTF	TGTGCCAGCTCGGCCGACCTCAGGGCGTGGGGCTACACCTTC
TRBV2	NA	NA	TRBJ2-3	CASREQAVLGNTQYF	TGTGCCAGCAGGGAACAGGCCGTCTTAGGAAATACGCAGTATTTT
TRBV5-1	NA	NA	TRBJ1-3	CASSPVPNSGNTIYF	TGCGCCAGCAGCCCGGTCCCGAACTCTGGAAACACCATATATTTT
TRBV19	NA	few	TRBJ2-2	CASRRESSSTGELFF	TGTGCCAGTAGGAGGGAATCCTCCTCCACCGGGGAGCTGTTTTTT
TRBV6-2/TRBV6-3	NA	NA	TRBJ2-5	CASSYSPGPETQYF	TGTGCCAGCAGTTACTCACCGGGTCCAGAGACCCAGTACTTC
TRBV19	TRBD2	NA	TRBJ2-1	CASRRAGGSNEQFF	TGTGCCAGTAGACGAGCGGGAGGGAGCAATGAGCAGTTCTTC
TRBV27	TRBD1	NA	TRBJ2-3	CASSQQTGYTQYF	TGTGCCAGCAGCCAACAGACAGGGTACACGCAGTATTTT
TRBV9	TRBD1	once	TRBJ2-3	CASSAQGTASTDTQYF	TGTGCCAGCAGCGCACAGGGGACGGCTAGCACAGATACGCAGTATTTT
TRBV5-4	TRBD2	NA	TRBJ2-7	CASSSLAGAPYEQYF	TGTGCCAGCAGCTCTCTAGCGGGGGCACCCTACGAGCAGTACTTC
TRBV18	TRBD1	NA	TRBJ2-7	CASSPNRGDEQYF	TGTGCCAGCTCACCTAACAGGGGGGACGAGCAGTACTTC
TRBV27	TRBD1	NA	TRBJ2-7	CASSEGTGSYEQYF	TGTGCCAGCAGTGAGGGGACAGGTTCCTACGAGCAGTACTTC
TRBV28	NA	NA	TRBJ2-7	CASRSWDTHEQYF	TGTGCCAGCAGGTCTTGGGACACCCACGAGCAGTACTTC
TRBV7-3	TRBD2	NA	TRBJ2-1	CASSLGLANEQFF	TGTGCCAGCAGCCTGGGACTAGCCAATGAGCAGTTCTTC
TRBV4-1	NA	NA	TRBJ2-5	CASSPGLAVMETQYF	TGCGCCAGCAGCCCCGGTTTAGCGGTTATGGAGACCCAGTACTTC
TRBV27	TRBD2	NA	TRBJ2-7	CASSFGGGAYEQYF	TGTGCCAGCAGTTTTGGCGGGGGGGCGTACGAGCAGTACTTC
TRBV19	NA	NA	TRBJ1-1	CASSRGGNTEAFF	TGTGCCAGTAGTAGAGGGGGTAACACTGAAGCTTTCTTT
TRBV6-2/TRBV6-3	TRBD2	NA	TRBJ2-5	CASSYLRGGQETQYF	TGTGCCAGCAGTTACCTGCGGGGGGGACAAGAGACCCAGTACTTC
TRBV3-1/TRBV3-2	NA	once	TRBJ1-6	CATSRGGAGSPLHF	TGTGCCACCAGCCGCGGGGGGGCGGGGTCACCCCTCCACTTT
TRBV5-5	NA	once	TRBJ1-1	CASSKGENTEAFF	TGTGCCAGCAGCAAGGGAGAGAACACTGAAGCTTTCTTT
TRBV9	NA	NA	TRBJ1-4	CASSATGTPREKLFF	TGTGCCAGCAGCGCCACTGGGACACCTAGGGAAAAACTGTTTTTT
TRBV2	TRBD2	NA	TRBJ2-7	CATRGGGDYEQYF	TGTGCCACCCGGGGGGGAGGGGATTACGAGCAGTACTTC
TRBV5-1	TRBD1	NA	TRBJ2-2	CASSLRQGSDGELFF	TGCGCCAGCAGCTTGAGACAGGGTTCGGACGGGGAGCTGTTTTTT
TRBV6-6	TRBD2	NA	TRBJ2-2	CASSPGGAGGELFF	TGTGCCAGCAGCCCGGGGGGAGCCGGCGGGGAGCTGTTTTTT
TRBV5-5	NA	once	TRBJ2-2	CASSYLSDGELFF	TGTGCCAGCAGCTACCTCAGTGACGGGGAGCTGTTTTTT
TRBV28	NA	NA	TRBJ2-7	CASCPRLNRYEQYF	TGTGCCAGCTGCCCGAGGCTAAATAGGTACGAGCAGTACTTC
TRBV5-1	NA	NA	TRBJ1-1	CASSLSGGNTEAFF	TGCGCCAGCAGCTTGTCCGGGGGGAACACTGAAGCTTTCTTT
TRBV11-2	NA	NA	TRBJ2-7	CASSLYAGPILSYEQYF	TGTGCCAGCAGCTTGTATGCAGGGCCCATCCTATCCTACGAGCAGTACTTC
TRBV9	NA	NA	TRBJ1-5	CASSQGSNQPQHF	TGTGCCAGCAGCCAGGGGTCCAATCAGCCCCAGCATTTT
TRBV23-1	TRBD2	NA	TRBJ2-7	CASSQLGLVYEQYF	TGCGCCAGCAGTCAATTGGGACTAGTCTACGAGCAGTACTTC
TRBV5-4	TRBD2	NA	TRBJ2-3	CASSPGARASGGDTQYF	TGTGCCAGCAGCCCCGGGGCGAGGGCTAGCGGTGGGGATACGCAGTATTTT
TRBV19	NA	NA	TRBJ2-3	CASKWGASTDTQYF	TGTGCCAGTAAATGGGGAGCTAGCACAGATACGCAGTATTTT